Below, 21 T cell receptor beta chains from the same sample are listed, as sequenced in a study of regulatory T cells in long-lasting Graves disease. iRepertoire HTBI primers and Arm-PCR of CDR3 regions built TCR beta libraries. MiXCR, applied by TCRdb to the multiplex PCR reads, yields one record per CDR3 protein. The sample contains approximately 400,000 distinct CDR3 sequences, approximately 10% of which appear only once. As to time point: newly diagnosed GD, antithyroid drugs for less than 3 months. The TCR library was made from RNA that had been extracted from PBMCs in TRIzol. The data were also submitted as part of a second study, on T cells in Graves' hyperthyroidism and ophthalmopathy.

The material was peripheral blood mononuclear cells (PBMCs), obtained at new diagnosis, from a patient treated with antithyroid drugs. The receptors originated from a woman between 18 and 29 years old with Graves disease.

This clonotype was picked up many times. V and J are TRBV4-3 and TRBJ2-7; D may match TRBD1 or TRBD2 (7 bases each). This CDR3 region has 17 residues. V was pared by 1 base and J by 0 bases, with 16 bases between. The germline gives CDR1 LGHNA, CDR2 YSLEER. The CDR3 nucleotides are TGCGCCAGCAGCCAAGTCCGCCAGCGGGACAGCTCCTACGAGCAGTACTTC. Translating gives CASSQVRQRDSSYEQYF.

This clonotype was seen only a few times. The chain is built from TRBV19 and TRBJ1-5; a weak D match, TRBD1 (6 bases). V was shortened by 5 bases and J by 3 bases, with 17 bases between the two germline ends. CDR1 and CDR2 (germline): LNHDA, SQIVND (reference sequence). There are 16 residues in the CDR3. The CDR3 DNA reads TGTGCCAGTAGTGGCGTAGGGACACTCCACAATCAGCCCCAGCATTTT. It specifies CASSGVGTLHNQPQHF.

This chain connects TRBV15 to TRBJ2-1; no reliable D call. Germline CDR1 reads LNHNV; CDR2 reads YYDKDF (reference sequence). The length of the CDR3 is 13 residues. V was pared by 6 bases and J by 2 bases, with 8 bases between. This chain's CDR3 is CATRAGPYNEQFF. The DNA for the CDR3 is TGTGCCACCAGAGCAGGACCCTACAATGAGCAGTTCTTC.

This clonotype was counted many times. The CDR3 DNA reads TGTGCCAGCAGCTACCAAGGGCCCCCCTACAATGAGCAGTTCTTC. This codes for CASSYQGPPYNEQFF. This chain joins TRBV7-2 and TRBJ2-1; D gene ambiguous. Germline CDR1 reads SGHTA; CDR2 reads FQGNSA. The ends were cut back, 4 bases at V and 2 bases at J, with 12 bases in the middle. This CDR3 is 15 amino acids long. Looking up the rest from reference TRBV7-2 and TRBJ2-1 gives the full variable domain: GAGVSQSPSNKVTEKGKDVELRCDPISGHTALYWYRQSLGQGLEFLIYFQGNSAPDKSGLPSDRFSAERTGGSVSTLTIQRTQQEDSAVYLCASSYQGPPYNEQFFGPGTRLTVL.

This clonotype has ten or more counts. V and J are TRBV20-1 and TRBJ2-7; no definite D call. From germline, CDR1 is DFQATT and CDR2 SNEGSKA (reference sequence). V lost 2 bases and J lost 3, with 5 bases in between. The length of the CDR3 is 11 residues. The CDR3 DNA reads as TGCAGTGCTAGAAGGGACTACGAGCAGTACGTC. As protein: CSARRDYEQYV.

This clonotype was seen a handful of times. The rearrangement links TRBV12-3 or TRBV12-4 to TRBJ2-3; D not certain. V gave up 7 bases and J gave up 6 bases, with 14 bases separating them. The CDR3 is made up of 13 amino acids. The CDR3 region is CASNRAAGDTQYF. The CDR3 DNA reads TGTGCCAGCAATCGGGCGGCTGGGGATACGCAGTATTTT.

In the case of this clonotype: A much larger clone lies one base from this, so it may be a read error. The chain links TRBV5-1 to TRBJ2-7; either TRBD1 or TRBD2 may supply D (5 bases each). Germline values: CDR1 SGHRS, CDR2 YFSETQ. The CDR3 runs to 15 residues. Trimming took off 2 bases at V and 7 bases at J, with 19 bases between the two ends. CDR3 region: CASSFRESSYNEQYF. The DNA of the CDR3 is TGCGCCAGCAGCTTCAGGGAGAGCTCCTACAATGAGCAGTACTTC.

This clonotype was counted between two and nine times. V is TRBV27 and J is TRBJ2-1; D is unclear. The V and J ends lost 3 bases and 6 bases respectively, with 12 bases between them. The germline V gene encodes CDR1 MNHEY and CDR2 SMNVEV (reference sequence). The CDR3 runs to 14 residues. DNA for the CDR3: TGTGCCAGCAGTTTTGTGCTTTCCCTCAATGAGCAGTTCTTC. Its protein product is CASSFVLSLNEQFF.

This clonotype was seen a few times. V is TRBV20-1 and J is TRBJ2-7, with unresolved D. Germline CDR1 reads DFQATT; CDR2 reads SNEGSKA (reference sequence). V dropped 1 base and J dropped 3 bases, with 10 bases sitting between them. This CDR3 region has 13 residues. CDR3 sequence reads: CSARVGRVYEQYF. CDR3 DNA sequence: TGCAGTGCTAGAGTGGGCAGAGTCTACGAGCAGTACTTC.

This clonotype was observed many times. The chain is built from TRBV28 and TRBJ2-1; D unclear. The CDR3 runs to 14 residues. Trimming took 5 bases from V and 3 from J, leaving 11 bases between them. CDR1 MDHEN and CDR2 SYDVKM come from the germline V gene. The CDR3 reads CASSVMRFYNEQFF. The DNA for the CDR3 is TGTGCCAGCAGTGTAATGAGATTCTACAATGAGCAGTTCTTC.

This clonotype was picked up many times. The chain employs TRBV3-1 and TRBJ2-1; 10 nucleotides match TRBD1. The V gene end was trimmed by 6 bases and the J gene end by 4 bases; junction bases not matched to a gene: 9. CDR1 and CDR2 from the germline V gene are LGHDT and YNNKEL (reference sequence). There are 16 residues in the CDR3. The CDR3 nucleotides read TGTGCCAGCAGTCGACAGGGGGCTATATCATACAATGAGCAGTTCTTC. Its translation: CASSRQGAISYNEQFF.

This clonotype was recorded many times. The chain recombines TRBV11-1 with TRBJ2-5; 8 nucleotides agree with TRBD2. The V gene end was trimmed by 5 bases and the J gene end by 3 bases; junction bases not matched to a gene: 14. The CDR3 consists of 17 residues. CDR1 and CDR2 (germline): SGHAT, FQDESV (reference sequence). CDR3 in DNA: TGTGCCAGCAGCAGACGGGGCGGGGGGCCACCCGAAGAGACCCAGTACTTC. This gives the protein CASSRRGGGPPEETQYF.

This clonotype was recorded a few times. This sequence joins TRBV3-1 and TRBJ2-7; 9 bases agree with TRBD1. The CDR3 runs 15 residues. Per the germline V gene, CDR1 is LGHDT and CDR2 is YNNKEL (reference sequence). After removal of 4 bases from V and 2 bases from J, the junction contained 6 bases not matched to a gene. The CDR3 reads CASSRSGTGTYEQYF. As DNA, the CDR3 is TGTGCCAGCAGCCGCTCCGGGACAGGGACCTACGAGCAGTACTTC.

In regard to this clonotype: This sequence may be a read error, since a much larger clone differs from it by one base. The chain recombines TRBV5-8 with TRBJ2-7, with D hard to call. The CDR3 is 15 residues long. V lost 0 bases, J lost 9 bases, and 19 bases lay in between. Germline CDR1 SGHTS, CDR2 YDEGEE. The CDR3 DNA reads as TGTGCCAGCAGCTTGGCAAGAAACAGCGTCTGGGGGCAGTACTTC. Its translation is CASSLARNSVWGQYF.

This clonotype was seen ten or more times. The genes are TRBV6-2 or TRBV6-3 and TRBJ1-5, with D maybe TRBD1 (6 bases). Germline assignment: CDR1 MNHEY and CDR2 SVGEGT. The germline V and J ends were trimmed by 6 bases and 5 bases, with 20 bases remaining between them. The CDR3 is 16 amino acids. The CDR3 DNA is TGTGCCAGCAGGAGACAGGAGGCTCGGGTGGATCAGCCCCAGCATTTT. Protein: CASRRQEARVDQPQHF.

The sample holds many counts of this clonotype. The CDR3 loop is CASSPESSTDTQYF. The CDR3 DNA follows: TGTGCCAGCTCACCAGAATCTAGCACAGATACGCAGTATTTT. The chain joins TRBV18 to TRBJ2-3; D remains ambiguous. The ends were cut back, 2 bases at V and 0 bases at J, with 6 bases in the middle. Germline V CDR1 and CDR2: KGHSH, LQKENI. The CDR3 runs to 14 residues.

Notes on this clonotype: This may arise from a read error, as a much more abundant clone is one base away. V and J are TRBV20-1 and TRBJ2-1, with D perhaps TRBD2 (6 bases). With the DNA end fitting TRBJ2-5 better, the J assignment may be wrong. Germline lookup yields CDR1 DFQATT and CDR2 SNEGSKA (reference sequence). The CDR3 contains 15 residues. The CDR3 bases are TGCAGTGCGGGAGGAGCGGCGTTTCTCCAAGGGACCCAGTACTTC. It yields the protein CSAGGAAFLQGTQYF.

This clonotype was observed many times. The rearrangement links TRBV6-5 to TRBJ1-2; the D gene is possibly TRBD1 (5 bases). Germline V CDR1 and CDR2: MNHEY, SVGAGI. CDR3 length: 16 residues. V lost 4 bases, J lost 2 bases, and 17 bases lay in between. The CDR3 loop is CASSWGEARGNYGYTF. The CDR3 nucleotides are TGTGCCAGCAGTTGGGGGGAGGCGAGGGGCAACTATGGCTACACCTTC.

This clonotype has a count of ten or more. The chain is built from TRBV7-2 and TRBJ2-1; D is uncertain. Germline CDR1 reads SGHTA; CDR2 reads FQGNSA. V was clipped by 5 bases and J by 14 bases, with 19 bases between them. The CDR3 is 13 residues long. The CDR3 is CASSHGRVFPKFF. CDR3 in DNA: TGTGCCAGCAGCCATGGACGGGTCTTCCCGAAGTTCTTC.

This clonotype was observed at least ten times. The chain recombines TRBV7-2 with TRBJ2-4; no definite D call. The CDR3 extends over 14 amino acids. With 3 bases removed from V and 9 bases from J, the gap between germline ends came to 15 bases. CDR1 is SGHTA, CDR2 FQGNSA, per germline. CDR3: CASSFIGPGGIQYF. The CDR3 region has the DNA TGTGCCAGCAGCTTTATCGGGCCTGGCGGCATTCAGTACTTC.

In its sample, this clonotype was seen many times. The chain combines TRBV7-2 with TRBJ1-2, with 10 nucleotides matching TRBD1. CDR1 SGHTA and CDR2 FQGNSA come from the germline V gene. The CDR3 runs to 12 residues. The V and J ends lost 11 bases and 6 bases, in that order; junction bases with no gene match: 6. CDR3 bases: TGTGCCGCCCGACAGGGGGCAGATGGCTACACCTTC. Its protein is CAARQGADGYTF.